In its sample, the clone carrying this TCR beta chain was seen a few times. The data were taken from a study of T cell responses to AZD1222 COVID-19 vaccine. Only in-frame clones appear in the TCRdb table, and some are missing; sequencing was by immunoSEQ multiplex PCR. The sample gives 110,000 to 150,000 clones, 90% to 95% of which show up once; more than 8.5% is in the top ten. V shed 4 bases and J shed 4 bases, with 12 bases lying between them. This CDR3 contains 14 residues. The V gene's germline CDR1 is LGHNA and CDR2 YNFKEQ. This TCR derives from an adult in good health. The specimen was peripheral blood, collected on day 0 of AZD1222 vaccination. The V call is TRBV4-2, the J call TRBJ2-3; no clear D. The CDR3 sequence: CASSLEPDADTQYF. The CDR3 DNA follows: TGTGCCAGCAGCCTCGAACCTGATGCAGATACGCAGTATTTT.